The next 6 T cell receptor beta chains were all read from a single sample in a study of blood T cell repertoires in COVID-19. Only in-frame clones appear in the TCRdb table, and some are missing; sequencing was by immunoSEQ multiplex PCR. The repertoire consists of about 200,000 clones, with around 88% occurring once and the leading ten covering 5% to 7%. The sample comprised PBMCs or T cells enriched from blood (not recorded which). The receptors shown here come from a middle-aged man with acute COVID-19.

This clone turned up a few times. The chain couples TRBV5-1 to TRBJ2-1; TRBD1 matches 9 bases. This CDR3 region has 15 residues. Germline V gene lookup returns CDR1 SGHRS and CDR2 YFSETQ. The trim removed 3 bases at V and 2 bases at J, leaving 3 bases unmatched. CDR3 nucleotides: TGCGCCAGCAGCTCGACAGGGGGGACCTACAATGAGCAGTTCTTC. It specifies CASSSTGGTYNEQFF.

The chain employs TRBV19 and TRBJ1-4; 11 bases are a match to TRBD1. V shed 7 bases and J 7 bases; nucleotides not matched to a gene: 11. Looked up from germline, CDR1 is LNHDA and CDR2 is SQIVND (reference sequence). The length of the CDR3 is 16 residues. CDR3 loop: CASTGTGGTAAEKLFF. CDR3 nucleotide sequence: TGTGCCAGTACTGGGACAGGGGGAACAGCGGCTGAAAAACTGTTTTTT.

The chain combines TRBV2 with TRBJ2-1; possible D gene TRBD2, 5 bases. V was trimmed by 6 bases and J by 5 bases, leaving 17 bases between them. CDR1 is SNHLY, CDR2 FYNNEI, per germline. CDR3 length: 15 residues. CDR3 region: CASSAGAGFHNEQFF. CDR3 sequence (DNA): TGTGCCAGCAGCGCGGGCGCGGGCTTTCACAATGAGCAGTTCTTC.

The CDR3: CASSPGLATDTQYF. The CDR3 nucleotides read TGTGCCAGCAGCCCCGGACTAGCGACAGATACGCAGTATTTT. This chain links TRBV7-3 with TRBJ2-3; TRBD2 matches 9 bases. The trim removed 5 bases at V and 3 bases at J, leaving 3 bases unmatched. Germline values: CDR1 SGHTA, CDR2 FQGTGA. The CDR3 loop spans 14 amino acids.

The gene calls are TRBV28 and TRBJ2-3; the D gene is possibly TRBD1 (5 bases). The CDR3 length is 15 residues. V was cut by 5 bases and J by 1 base, with 13 bases left in between. Germline lookup yields CDR1 MDHEN and CDR2 SYDVKM. The CDR3: CASSQGGRGTDTQYF. CDR3 sequence (DNA): TGTGCCAGCAGTCAGGGTGGCCGCGGCACAGATACGCAGTATTTT.

The rearrangement joins TRBV28 to TRBJ1-2, with D perhaps matching TRBD1 (5 bases). Trimming removed 8 bases from V and 4 bases from J, with 17 bases in between. The length of the CDR3 is 14 residues. Germline CDR1 is MDHEN and CDR2 is SYDVKM. CDR3 DNA: TGTGCCAGCGGAAGGGGCCCAATTCTCTATGGCTACACCTTC. It yields the protein CASGRGPILYGYTF.